One and the same sample provided the 8 T cell receptor beta chains below, sequenced in a study of OX40 agonist ivuxolimab in advanced cancers. The assay was immunoSEQ multiplex PCR, and TCRdb's table has in-frame clones only and misses some. The repertoire has more than 45,000 clones, 80% to 90% of them found once; the top ten carry about 45%. The material was CD4+ or CD8+ T cells sorted from blood, obtained in a trial of the OX40 agonist ivuxolimab. Receptors originate from an adult with an advanced solid tumor such as melanoma, head and neck, liver or kidney cancer.

The chain employs TRBV6-6 and TRBJ1-1, with D maybe TRBD1 (6 bases). Germline CDR1 is MNHNY and CDR2 is SVGAGI (reference sequence). The CDR3 length is 15 residues. The germline V and J ends were trimmed by 2 bases and 4 bases, with 14 bases remaining between them. CDR3 sequence reads: CASSYVKGGSTEAFF. In nucleotides, the CDR3 is TGTGCCAGCAGTTACGTCAAGGGGGGAAGCACTGAAGCTTTCTTT.

This CDR3 reads CASRSQGVYEQYF. The CDR3 bases are TGTGCCAGCCGTTCACAGGGGGTCTACGAGCAGTACTTC. The chain uses TRBV18 and TRBJ2-7; TRBD1 agrees at 8 bases. CDR1 and CDR2 from the germline V gene are KGHSH and LQKENI. CDR3 size: 13 residues. Unmatched junction bases numbered 6, after V lost 8 bases and J lost 3 bases.

The chain uses TRBV7-9 and TRBJ2-7; D might be TRBD1 (8 bases). The germline V and J ends were trimmed by 4 bases and 4 bases, with 14 bases remaining between them. The length of the CDR3 is 14 residues. In germline, CDR1 is SEHNR, CDR2 FQNEAQ (reference sequence). The CDR3 loop is CASSYRGGYYEQYF. The DNA of the CDR3 is TGTGCCAGCAGCTACAGGGGGGGCTATTACGAGCAGTACTTC.

V is TRBV2 and J is TRBJ2-7, with D uncertain. V shed 6 bases and J shed 3 bases, with 12 bases lying between them. Germline V gene lookup returns CDR1 SNHLY and CDR2 FYNNEI. The CDR3 has 13 residues. The CDR3 loop reads CASRLDAGYEQYF. CDR3 sequence (DNA): TGTGCCAGCAGGCTCGACGCTGGCTACGAGCAGTACTTC. The full variable domain, completed using reference TRBV2 and TRBJ2-7, is EPEVTQTPSHQVTQMGQEVILRCVPISNHLYFYWYRQILGQKVEFLVSFYNNEISEKSEIFDDQFSVERPDGSNFTLKIRSTKLEDSAMYFCASRLDAGYEQYFGPGTRLTVT.

The chain links TRBV6-6 to TRBJ1-3, with 7 bases identical to TRBD1. V lost 6 bases and J lost 0; bases outside the gene matches: 2. The CDR3 is 14 residues long. Germline V gives CDR1 MNHNY, CDR2 SVGAGI (reference sequence). Written as DNA, the CDR3 is TGTGCCAGCAGCTGGGACAGCTCTGGAAACACCATATATTTT. Translation gives CASSWDSSGNTIYF.

The V gene is TRBV28, the J gene TRBJ2-1, with D unclear. From germline, CDR1 is MDHEN and CDR2 SYDVKM. The V gene lost 6 bases and the J gene lost 5 bases, with 11 bases spanning the gap. The CDR3 totals 13 residues. The DNA for the CDR3 is TGTGCCAGCAGCCCCGTGGGCCACAATGAGCAGTTCTTC. Amino acids: CASSPVGHNEQFF.

This clone was observed once. V usage is TRBV19 and J usage is TRBJ2-1; TRBD1 matches at 9 bases. Losses at the gene ends were 8 bases for V and 4 bases for J; bases not matched to a gene: 3. CDR3 length equals 13 residues. The germline V gene encodes CDR1 LNHDA and CDR2 SQIVND (reference sequence). The CDR3 sequence is CASDRGAYNEQFF. The CDR3 DNA reads as TGTGCCAGTGACAGGGGGGCATACAATGAGCAGTTCTTC.

This sequence joins TRBV9 and TRBJ2-7, with TRBD1 matching over 10 bases. V lost 8 bases and J lost 5; bases outside the gene matches: 7. The CDR3 is made up of 13 amino acids. Germline V gene data show CDR1 as SGDLS and CDR2 as YYNGEE. Here the CDR3 DNA reads TGTGCCAGTACGGGGACAGGGGATAACGAGCAGTACTTC. Protein product: CASTGTGDNEQYF.